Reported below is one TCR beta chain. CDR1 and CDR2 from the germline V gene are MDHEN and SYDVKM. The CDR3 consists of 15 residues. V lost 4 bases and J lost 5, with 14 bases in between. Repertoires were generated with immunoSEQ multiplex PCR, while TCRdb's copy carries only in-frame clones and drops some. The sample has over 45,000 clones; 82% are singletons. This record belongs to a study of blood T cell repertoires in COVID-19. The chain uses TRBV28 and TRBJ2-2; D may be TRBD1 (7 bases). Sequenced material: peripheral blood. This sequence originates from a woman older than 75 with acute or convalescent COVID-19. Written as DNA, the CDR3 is TGTGCCAGCAGTTCCTCCAGGGGGGCGACCGGGGAGCTGTTTTTT. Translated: CASSSSRGATGELFF.